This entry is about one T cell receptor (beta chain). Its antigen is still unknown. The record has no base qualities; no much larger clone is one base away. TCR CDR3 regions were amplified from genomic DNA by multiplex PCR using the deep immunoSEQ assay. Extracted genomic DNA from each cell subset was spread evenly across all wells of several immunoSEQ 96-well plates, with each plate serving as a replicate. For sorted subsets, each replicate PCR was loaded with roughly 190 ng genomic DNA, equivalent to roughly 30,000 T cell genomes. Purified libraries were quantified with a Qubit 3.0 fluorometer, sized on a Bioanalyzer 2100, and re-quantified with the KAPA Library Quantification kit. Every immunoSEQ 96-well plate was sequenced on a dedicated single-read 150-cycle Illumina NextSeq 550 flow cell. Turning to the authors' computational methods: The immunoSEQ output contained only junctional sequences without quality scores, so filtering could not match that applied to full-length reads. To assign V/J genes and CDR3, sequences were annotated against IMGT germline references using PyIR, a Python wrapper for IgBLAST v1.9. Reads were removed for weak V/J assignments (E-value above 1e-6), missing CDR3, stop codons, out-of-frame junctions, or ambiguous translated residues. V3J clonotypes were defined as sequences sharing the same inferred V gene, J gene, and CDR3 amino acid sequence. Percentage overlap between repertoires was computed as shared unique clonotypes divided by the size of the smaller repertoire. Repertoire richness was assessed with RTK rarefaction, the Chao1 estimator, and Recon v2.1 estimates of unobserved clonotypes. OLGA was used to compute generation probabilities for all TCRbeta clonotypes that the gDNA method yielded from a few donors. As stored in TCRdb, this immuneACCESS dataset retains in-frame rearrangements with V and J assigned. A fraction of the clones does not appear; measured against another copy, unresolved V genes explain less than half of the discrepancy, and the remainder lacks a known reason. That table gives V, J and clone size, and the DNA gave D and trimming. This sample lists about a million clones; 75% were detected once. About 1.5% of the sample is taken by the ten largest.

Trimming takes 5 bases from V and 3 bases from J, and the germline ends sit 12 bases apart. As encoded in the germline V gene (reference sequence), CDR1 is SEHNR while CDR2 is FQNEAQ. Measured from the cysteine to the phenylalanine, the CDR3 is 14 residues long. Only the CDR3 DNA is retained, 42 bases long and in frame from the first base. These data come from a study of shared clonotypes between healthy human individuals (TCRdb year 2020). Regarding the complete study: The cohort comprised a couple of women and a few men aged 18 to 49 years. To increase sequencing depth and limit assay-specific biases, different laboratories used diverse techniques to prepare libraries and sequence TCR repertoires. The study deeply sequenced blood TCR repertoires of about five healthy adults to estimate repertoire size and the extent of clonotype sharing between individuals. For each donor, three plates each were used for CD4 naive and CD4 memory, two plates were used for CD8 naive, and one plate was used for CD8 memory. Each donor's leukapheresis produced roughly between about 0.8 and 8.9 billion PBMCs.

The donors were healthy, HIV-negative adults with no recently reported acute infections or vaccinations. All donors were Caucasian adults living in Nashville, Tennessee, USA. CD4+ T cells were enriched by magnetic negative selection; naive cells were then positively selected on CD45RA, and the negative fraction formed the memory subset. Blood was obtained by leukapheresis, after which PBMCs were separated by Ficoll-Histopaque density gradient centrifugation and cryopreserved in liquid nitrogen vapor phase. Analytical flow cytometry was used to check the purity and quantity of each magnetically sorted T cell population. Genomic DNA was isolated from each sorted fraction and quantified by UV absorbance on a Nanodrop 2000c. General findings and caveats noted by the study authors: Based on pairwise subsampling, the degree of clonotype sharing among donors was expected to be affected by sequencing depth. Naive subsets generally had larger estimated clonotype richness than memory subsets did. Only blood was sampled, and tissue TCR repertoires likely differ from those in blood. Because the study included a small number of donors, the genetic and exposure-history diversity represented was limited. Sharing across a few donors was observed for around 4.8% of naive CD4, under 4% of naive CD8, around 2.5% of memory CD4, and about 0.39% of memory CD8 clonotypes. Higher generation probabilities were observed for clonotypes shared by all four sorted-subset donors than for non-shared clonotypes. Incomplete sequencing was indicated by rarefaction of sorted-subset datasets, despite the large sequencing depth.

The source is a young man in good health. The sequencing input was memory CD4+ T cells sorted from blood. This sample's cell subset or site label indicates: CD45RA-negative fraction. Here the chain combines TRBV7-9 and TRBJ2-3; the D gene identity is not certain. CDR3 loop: CASSNIQGTDTQYF. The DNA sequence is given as TGTGCCAGCAGCAATATTCAAGGGACAGATACGCAGTATTTT.